The 23 T cell receptor beta chains in this list originate from one sample, sequenced in a study of blood T cell repertoires in COVID-19. The method was immunoSEQ multiplex PCR; TCRdb's version includes in-frame clones alone and lacks a portion of them. The sample comprises about 350,000 clones, roughly 84% of which are singletons, and 2.5% to 3.5% rests with the top ten. What was sequenced was PBMCs or T cells enriched from blood (not recorded which). The receptors originated from a woman under 40 who had recovered from COVID-19.

This chain uses TRBV7-2 with TRBJ1-2; D not certain. The CDR3 totals 14 residues. V dropped 4 bases and J dropped 8 bases, with 17 bases sitting between them. Germline CDR1 reads SGHTA; CDR2 reads FQGNSA. The CDR3 is CASSSPAGKSGYTF. The DNA of the CDR3 is TGTGCCAGCAGCTCCCCGGCGGGGAAAAGCGGCTACACCTTC.

The chain carries TRBV2 and TRBJ1-1; D may be TRBD1 (6 bases). This CDR3 comprises 14 residues. CDR1 SNHLY and CDR2 FYNNEI come from the germline V gene. V lost 5 bases, J lost 4 bases, and 14 bases lay in between. DNA of the CDR3: TGTGCCAGCAGTCCACAGGGCGGGAGCACTGAAGCTTTCTTT. Translating it yields CASSPQGGSTEAFF.

This clone was detected only a few times. The chain uses TRBV9 and TRBJ2-1; D may be TRBD2 (5 bases). Between the trimmed V and J ends, which lost 5 bases and 5 bases, there was a span of 17 bases. This CDR3 region has 15 residues. Germline loops: CDR1 SGDLS, CDR2 YYNGEE. In DNA form, the CDR3 reads TGTGCCAGCAGTCCCGAAGGACTGGGCCACAATGAGCAGTTCTTC. Amino acid sequence: CASSPEGLGHNEQFF.

The rearrangement joins TRBV5-8 to TRBJ2-1, with 7 positions matching TRBD1. The germline gives CDR1 SGHTS, CDR2 YDEGEE. Unmatched junction bases numbered 3, after V lost 1 base and J lost 8 bases. The CDR3 totals 13 residues. The CDR3: CASSLLQGYEQFF. The CDR3 DNA reads as TGTGCCAGCAGCTTGCTACAGGGGTATGAGCAGTTCTTC.

This chain connects TRBV4-2 to TRBJ2-5, with D possibly being TRBD2 (6 bases). This CDR3 has 16 residues. V lost 3 bases, J lost 2 bases, and 16 bases lay in between. The V gene's germline CDR1 is LGHNA and CDR2 YNFKEQ. CDR3 sequence reads: CASSQGPAGSQETQYF. CDR3 coding DNA: TGTGCCAGCAGCCAGGGACCAGCGGGCTCGCAAGAGACCCAGTACTTC.

The rearrangement joins TRBV7-9 to TRBJ2-1; D uncertain. This CDR3 has 11 amino acids. Germline V gives CDR1 SEHNR, CDR2 FQNEAQ (reference sequence). The germline V and J ends were trimmed by 5 bases and 10 bases, with 9 bases remaining between them. The CDR3 sequence is CASSPKPEQFF. In DNA, the CDR3 is TGTGCCAGCAGCCCTAAGCCCGAGCAGTTCTTC.

Worth noting for this clone: In the same sample, other DNA sequences code for this CDR3. The V and J genes are TRBV6-5 and TRBJ1-2; TRBD1 might be the D (6 bases). V shed 8 bases and J shed 1 base, with 8 bases lying between them. The CDR3 has 12 amino acids. The germline gives CDR1 MNHEY, CDR2 SVGAGI. In DNA, the CDR3 is TGTGCCAGCGTGGACAGTAACTATGGCTACACCTTC. Protein: CASVDSNYGYTF.

This sequence joins TRBV15 and TRBJ2-7, with TRBD2 identical over 8 bases. In germline, CDR1 is LNHNV, CDR2 YYDKDF (reference sequence). The V and J ends lost 1 base and 4 bases, in that order; junction bases with no gene match: 9. The CDR3 contains 16 residues. The CDR3 nucleotides are TGTGCCACCAGCAGAGGCGCGGGGGGAAATCGGTACGAGCAGTACTTC. Translated: CATSRGAGGNRYEQYF.

The chain links TRBV27 to TRBJ1-1; TRBD1 matches 7 bases. The CDR3 spans 16 residues. Germline CDR1 MNHEY, CDR2 SMNVEV (reference sequence). V lost 1 base to trimming and J lost 1 base; unmatched junction nucleotides: 6. CDR3 sequence reads: CASSLYRGGGNTEAFF. The CDR3, as DNA: TGTGCCAGCAGTTTATACAGGGGCGGCGGGAACACTGAAGCTTTCTTT.

The rearrangement joins TRBV19 to TRBJ1-2; 12 bases agree with TRBD1. The CDR3 contains 15 residues. The V segment lost 2 bases and the J segment 6 bases; nucleotides outside the gene matches: 4. In germline, CDR1 is LNHDA, CDR2 SQIVND (reference sequence). DNA for the CDR3: TGTGCCAGTAGTATATGGGGACAGGGGGCGGATGGCTACACCTTC. This gives the protein CASSIWGQGADGYTF. Filled out from reference TRBV19 and TRBJ1-2, the complete variable domain reads DGGITQSPKYLFRKEGQNVTLSCEQNLNHDAMYWYRQDPGQGLRLIYYSQIVNDFQKGDIAEGYSVSREKKESFPLTVTSAQKNPTAFYLCASSIWGQGADGYTFGSGTRLTVV.

This clone turned up a few times. V and J are TRBV18 and TRBJ2-7; 7 positions agree with TRBD1. Trimming at V came to 6 bases and at J to 0 bases, leaving 11 bases not matched to a gene. CDR3 size: 16 residues. CDR1 and CDR2 from the germline V gene are KGHSH and LQKENI. CDR3 region: CASSPIPGQSSYEQYF. The CDR3 DNA is TGTGCCAGCTCGCCTATACCGGGACAGAGCTCCTACGAGCAGTACTTC.

V is TRBV15 and J is TRBJ1-2; 9 bases agree with TRBD1. The CDR3 is 22 residues long. Trimming cost V 1 base and J 3 bases; bases outside gene matches: 24. The germline gives CDR1 LNHNV, CDR2 YYDKDF (reference sequence). This CDR3 reads CATSRAWDRAGIVGTGHYGYTF. CDR3 in DNA: TGTGCCACCAGCAGAGCATGGGACAGGGCAGGCATTGTGGGGACAGGGCACTATGGCTACACCTTC.

The chain carries TRBV2 and TRBJ1-3; possibly TRBD1 for D (6 bases). The CDR3 sequence is 13 residues long. The germline V gene encodes CDR1 SNHLY and CDR2 FYNNEI. Trimming removed 5 bases from V and 4 bases from J, with 9 bases in between. CDR3 amino acids: CASSRTEGNTIYF. In nucleotides, the CDR3 is TGTGCCAGCAGTAGGACAGAGGGAAACACCATATATTTT.

V is TRBV4-1 and J is TRBJ1-4; no firm D call. The CDR3 is 13 residues long. The germline V and J ends were trimmed by 2 bases and 14 bases, with 15 bases remaining between them. CDR1 and CDR2 from the germline V gene are MGHRA and YSYEKL. The CDR3 bases are TGCGCCAGCAGCCAATTCGGGGAGAGAATGCTGTTTTTT. Residues: CASSQFGERMLFF.

The chain carries TRBV9 and TRBJ2-1; 9 nucleotides line up with TRBD2. This CDR3 region has 15 residues. Germline trimming cut 0 bases from V and 4 bases from J; bases unmatched to any gene: 2. Germline CDR1 reads SGDLS; CDR2 reads YYNGEE. The CDR3 DNA reads TGTGCCAGCAGCGTAGGCGGGGGGGTTTACAATGAGCAGTTCTTC. Translated: CASSVGGGVYNEQFF. The full variable domain, completed using reference TRBV9 and TRBJ2-1, is DSGVTQTPKHLITATGQRVTLRCSPRSGDLSVYWYQQSLDQGLQFLIQYYNGEERAKGNILERFSAQQFPDLHSELNLSSLELGDSALYFCASSVGGGVYNEQFFGPGTRLTVL.

V usage is TRBV11-3 and J usage is TRBJ2-1, with D possibly matching TRBD1 (6 bases). This CDR3 comprises 17 residues. The germline V gene encodes CDR1 SGHNT and CDR2 YENEEA. Trimming took off 1 base at V and 5 bases at J, with 18 bases between the two ends. This CDR3 is CASSLAKGQRANNEQFF. The CDR3 coding sequence is TGTGCCAGCAGCTTAGCTAAAGGACAGAGGGCTAACAATGAGCAGTTCTTC.

This rearrangement joins TRBV27 to TRBJ2-7, with a tentative D call TRBD1 (6 bases). CDR3 length: 14 amino acids. Looked up from germline, CDR1 is MNHEY and CDR2 is SMNVEV (reference sequence). V was trimmed by 7 bases and J by 5 bases, leaving 18 bases between them. CDR3 sequence reads: CASTTQGPWNEQYF. The CDR3 region has the DNA TGTGCCAGCACCACACAGGGCCCATGGAACGAGCAGTACTTC.

Of note for this clone: Other DNA sequences of this sample code for an identical CDR3. This chain connects TRBV9 to TRBJ2-7; D not resolved. In germline, CDR1 is SGDLS, CDR2 YYNGEE. Trimming took 0 bases from V and 4 from J, leaving 11 bases between them. The CDR3 covers 14 residues. The CDR3 loop reads CASSVGQETYEQYF. DNA of the CDR3: TGTGCCAGCAGCGTAGGGCAGGAAACGTACGAGCAGTACTTC.

This chain joins TRBV11-3 and TRBJ2-1, with a weak D call TRBD1 (5 bases). Germline values: CDR1 SGHNT, CDR2 YENEEA. The CDR3 has 12 residues. V lost 5 bases and J 12 bases, leaving 14 bases between the germline ends. CDR3 bases: TGTGCCAGCAGCCTTAGGGGTGATCGGCAGTTCTTC. Its protein product is CASSLRGDRQFF.

With regard to this clone: This specimen includes other DNA sequences encoding the same CDR3. The chain couples TRBV12-3 or TRBV12-4 to TRBJ2-7, with TRBD2 as a possible D gene (6 bases). V was cut by 5 bases and J by 7 bases, with 9 bases left in between. The CDR3 extends over 11 amino acids. CDR3 bases: TGTGCCAGCAGTCTCGGGGGTGAGCAGTACTTC. It translates to CASSLGGEQYF.

CDR3: CASGTGGVDEQYF. The CDR3 nucleotides are TGTGCCAGCGGCACGGGGGGCGTGGACGAGCAGTACTTC. The J gene is TRBJ2-7, the V gene TRBV12-3 or TRBV12-4, with D possibly being TRBD2 (7 bases). This CDR3 comprises 13 residues. V shed 8 bases and J shed 5 bases, with 16 bases lying between them.

The chain uses TRBV6-5 and TRBJ1-3; 11 bases map to TRBD1. Germline assignment: CDR1 MNHEY and CDR2 SVGAGI. V lost 0 bases and J lost 8; bases outside the gene matches: 6. The CDR3 sequence is 16 residues long. CDR3 sequence: CASSYSRDRGADTIYF. The CDR3 DNA reads TGTGCCAGCAGTTACTCCCGGGACAGGGGGGCGGACACCATATATTTT.

This rearrangement joins TRBV28 to TRBJ2-5, with 9 nucleotides matching TRBD1. Germline V gene lookup returns CDR1 MDHEN and CDR2 SYDVKM. This CDR3 comprises 16 residues. J lost 10 bases, V lost 10 bases, and 22 bases had no gene match. CDR3 residues: CATGTGLWNTDRRQYF. The DNA of the CDR3 is TGTGCCACCGGGACAGGGCTGTGGAACACAGACCGCCGCCAGTACTTC.